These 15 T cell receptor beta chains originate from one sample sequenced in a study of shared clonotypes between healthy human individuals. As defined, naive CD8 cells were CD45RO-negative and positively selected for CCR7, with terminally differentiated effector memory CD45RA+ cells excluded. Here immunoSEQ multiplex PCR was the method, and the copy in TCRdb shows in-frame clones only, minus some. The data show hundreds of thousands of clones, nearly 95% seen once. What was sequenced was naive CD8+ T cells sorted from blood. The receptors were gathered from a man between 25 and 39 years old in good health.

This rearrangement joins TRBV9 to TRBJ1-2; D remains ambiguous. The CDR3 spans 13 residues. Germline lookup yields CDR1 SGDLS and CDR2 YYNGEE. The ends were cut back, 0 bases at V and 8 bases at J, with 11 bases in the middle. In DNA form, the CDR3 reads TGTGCCAGCAGCGTAGGGGCGATTGCAGGCTACACCTTC. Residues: CASSVGAIAGYTF.

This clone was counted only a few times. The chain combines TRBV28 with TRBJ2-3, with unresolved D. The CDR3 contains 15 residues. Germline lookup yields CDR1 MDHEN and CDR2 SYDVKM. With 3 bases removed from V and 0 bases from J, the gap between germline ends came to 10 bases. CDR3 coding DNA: TGTGCCAGCAGTTTTGACAAATCTAGCACAGATACGCAGTATTTT. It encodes CASSFDKSSTDTQYF.

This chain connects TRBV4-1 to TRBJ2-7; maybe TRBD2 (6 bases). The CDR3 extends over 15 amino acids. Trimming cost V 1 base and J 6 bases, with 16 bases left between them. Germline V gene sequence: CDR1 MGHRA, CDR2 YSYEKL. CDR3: CASSQGRGRFFEQYF. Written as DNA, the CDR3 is TGCGCCAGCAGCCAAGGCCGGGGGAGGTTCTTCGAGCAGTACTTC.

CDR3 region: CASTGQLYEQYF. In DNA form, the CDR3 reads TGTGCCAGCACCGGACAGCTATACGAGCAGTACTTC. The chain combines TRBV28 with TRBJ2-7; D might be TRBD1 (6 bases). Trimming removed 7 bases at V and 4 bases at J, with 11 bases between. CDR3 size: 12 residues. Germline CDR1 and CDR2: MDHEN and SYDVKM. The complete variable domain, with remaining parts taken from reference TRBV28 and TRBJ2-7, reads DVKVTQSSRYLVKRTGEKVFLECVQDMDHENMFWYRQDPGLGLRLIYFSYDVKMKEKGDIPEGYSVSREKKERFSLILESASTNQTSMYLCASTGQLYEQYFGPGTRLTVT.

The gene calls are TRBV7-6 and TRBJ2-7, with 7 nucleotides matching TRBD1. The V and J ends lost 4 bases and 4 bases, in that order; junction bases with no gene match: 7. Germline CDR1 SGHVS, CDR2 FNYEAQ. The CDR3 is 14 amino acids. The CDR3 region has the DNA TGTGCCAGCAGCTCACCGGGACAGACTTACGAGCAGTACTTC. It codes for CASSSPGQTYEQYF.

CDR3 region: CASSLGGTVNEQFF. The CDR3 coding sequence is TGTGCCAGCAGCTTAGGGGGAACAGTTAATGAGCAGTTCTTC. V usage is TRBV7-3 and J usage is TRBJ2-1; D might be TRBD1 or TRBD2, each matching 5 bases. CDR1 is SGHTA, CDR2 FQGTGA, per germline. V dropped 2 bases and J dropped 7 bases, with 12 bases sitting between them. This CDR3 has 14 amino acids.

The CDR3 DNA is TGCGCCAGCAGCTTGGTTGTGACAGCTAACACAGATACGCAGTATTTT. Amino acids: CASSLVVTANTDTQYF. This chain links TRBV5-1 with TRBJ2-3; D might be TRBD1 (5 bases). Trimming pared 0 bases from V and 2 bases from J, leaving 13 bases between. Germline V gene data show CDR1 as SGHRS and CDR2 as YFSETQ. The CDR3 is 16 amino acids.

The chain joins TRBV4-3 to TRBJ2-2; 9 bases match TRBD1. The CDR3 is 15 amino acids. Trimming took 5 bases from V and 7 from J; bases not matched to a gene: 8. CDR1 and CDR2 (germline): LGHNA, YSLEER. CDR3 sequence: CASSRGTGNHGELFF. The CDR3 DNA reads TGCGCCAGCAGCAGAGGGACAGGGAACCACGGGGAGCTGTTTTTT.

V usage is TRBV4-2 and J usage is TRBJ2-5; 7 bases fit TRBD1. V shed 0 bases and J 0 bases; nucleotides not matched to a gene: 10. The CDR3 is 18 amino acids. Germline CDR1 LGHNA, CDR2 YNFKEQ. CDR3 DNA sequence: TGTGCCAGCAGCCAAGAGCTCGTGGGACAGAACTACCAAGAGACCCAGTACTTC. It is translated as CASSQELVGQNYQETQYF.

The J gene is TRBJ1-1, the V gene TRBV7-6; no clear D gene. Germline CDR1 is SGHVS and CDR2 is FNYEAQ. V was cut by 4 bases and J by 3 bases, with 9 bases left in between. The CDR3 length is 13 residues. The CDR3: CASSSGMDTEAFF. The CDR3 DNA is TGTGCCAGCAGCTCTGGGATGGACACTGAAGCTTTCTTT.

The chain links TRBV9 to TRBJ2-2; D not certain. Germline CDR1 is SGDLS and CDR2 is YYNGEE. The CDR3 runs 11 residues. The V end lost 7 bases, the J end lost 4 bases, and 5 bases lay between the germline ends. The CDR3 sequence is CASESTGELFF. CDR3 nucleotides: TGTGCCAGCGAGAGCACCGGGGAGCTGTTTTTT.

CDR3 loop: CASSLGGPEAFF. The CDR3 nucleotides read TGTGCCAGCAGCTTGGGGGGCCCCGAAGCTTTCTTT. The chain joins TRBV5-4 to TRBJ1-1, with D possibly being TRBD1 (5 bases). Looked up from germline, CDR1 is SGHNT and CDR2 is YYREEE (reference sequence). The CDR3 runs to 12 residues. V shed 0 bases and J shed 8 bases, with 8 bases lying between them.

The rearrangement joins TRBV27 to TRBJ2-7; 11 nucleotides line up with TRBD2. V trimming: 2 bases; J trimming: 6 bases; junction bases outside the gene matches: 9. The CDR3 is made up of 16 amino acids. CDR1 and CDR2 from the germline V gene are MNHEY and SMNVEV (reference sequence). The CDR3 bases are TGTGCCAGCAGTTTACGGTCGCTAGCGGGAGGCCTCGAGCAGTACTTC. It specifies CASSLRSLAGGLEQYF.

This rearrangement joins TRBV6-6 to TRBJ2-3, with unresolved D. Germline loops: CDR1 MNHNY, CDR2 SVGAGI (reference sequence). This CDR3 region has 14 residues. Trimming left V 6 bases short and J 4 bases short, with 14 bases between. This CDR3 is CASSQFFQADTQYF. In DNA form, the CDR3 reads TGTGCCAGCAGCCAGTTTTTTCAAGCAGATACGCAGTATTTT.

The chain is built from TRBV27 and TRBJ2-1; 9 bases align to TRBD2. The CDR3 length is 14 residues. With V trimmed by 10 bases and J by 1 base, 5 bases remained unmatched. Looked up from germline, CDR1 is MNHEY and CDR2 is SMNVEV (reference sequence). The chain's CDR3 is CATSGDVSYNEQFF. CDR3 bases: TGTGCCACTAGCGGGGACGTATCCTACAATGAGCAGTTCTTC.